Listed below are T cell receptor beta chains from one sample, sequenced in a study of T-cell reconstitution after alpha-beta-depleted transplantation in children. In TCRdb, the PCR reads were re-called with MiXCR into one record per CDR3 protein. The repertoire holds some 75,000 distinct CDR3 sequences, with about 6.7% as singletons. Sample: PBMCs from the stem cell graft donor, taken from the stem cell graft. The receptors stem from a human donor who donated a stem cell graft to a child with acute lymphoblastic leukemia. CDR3s include the opening cysteine and the closing phenylalanine or tryptophan. A D gene is named only where the DNA matches it firmly. Clone size appears in some rows only: once, few, many, or a class for an expanded clone.

D: .
V: TRBV10-3
size: .
J: TRBJ2-7
DNA: TGTGCCGCCGGGCCCGTCGGGGACGCCCTCTACGAGCAGTACTTC
CDR3: CAAGPVGDALYEQYF

D: .
V: TRBV12-3/TRBV12-4
size: .
J: TRBJ1-6
DNA: TGTGCCAGCAACCCCGGGATCTCCTCACCCCTCCACTTT
CDR3: CASNPGISSPLHF

D: .
V: TRBV7-6
size: many
J: TRBJ2-2
DNA: TGTGCCAGCAGCCTACAGGCCACCGGGGAGCTGTTTTTT
CDR3: CASSLQATGELFF

D: .
V: TRBV11-2
size: .
J: TRBJ1-4
DNA: TGTGCCAGCAGCCAATTCTCGGAGGTCTACAATGAAAAACTGTTTTTT
CDR3: CASSQFSEVYNEKLFF

D: .
V: TRBV20-1
size: many
J: TRBJ1-2
DNA: TGCAGTGCTAGCGTCATGGGAGGGAACTATGGCTACACCTTC
CDR3: CSASVMGGNYGYTF

D: .
V: TRBV27
size: many
J: TRBJ1-2
DNA: TGTGCCAGCAGTTCTGGAGGGGATTATGGCTACACCTTC
CDR3: CASSSGGDYGYTF

D: TRBD1
V: TRBV11-1
size: many
J: TRBJ1-3
DNA: TGTGCCAGCAGCACCTACAGACAGTTCCCACAGGGGGCTGGAAACACCATATATTTT
CDR3: CASSTYRQFPQGAGNTIYF

D: .
V: TRBV6-5
size: .
J: TRBJ2-5
DNA: TGTGCCAGCAGTTACAAGAGGGACAAAGTTGTGACCCAGTACTTC
CDR3: CASSYKRDKVVTQYF

D: TRBD1
V: TRBV2
size: many
J: TRBJ2-5
DNA: TGTGCCAGCATTGGAGGGACAGGGATCCAAGAGACCCAGTACTTC
CDR3: CASIGGTGIQETQYF

D: TRBD2
V: TRBV7-3
size: many
J: TRBJ2-3
DNA: TGTGCCAGCAGCTTACCCTCGAGCGGGGGGAGCACAGATACGCAGTATTTT
CDR3: CASSLPSSGGSTDTQYF

D: TRBD2
V: TRBV12-3/TRBV12-4
size: .
J: TRBJ2-1
DNA: TGTGCCACTATGCGGGGGGTCAATGAGCAGTTCTTC
CDR3: CATMRGVNEQFF

D: .
V: TRBV5-6
size: many
J: TRBJ1-1
DNA: TGTGCCAGCAGCATCCTCGCCAGGGAATTAGGAGGGTTTGAAGCTTTCTTT
CDR3: CASSILARELGGFEAFF

D: .
V: TRBV5-6
size: .
J: TRBJ2-3
DNA: TGTGCCAGCAGCCCCGGGATAGGGATAGTAACAGATACGCAGTATTTT
CDR3: CASSPGIGIVTDTQYF

D: .
V: TRBV7-9
size: few
J: TRBJ2-7
DNA: TGTGCCAGCAGCTTAGTGCGGGACACCAGCTACGAGCAGTACTTC
CDR3: CASSLVRDTSYEQYF

D: .
V: TRBV6-5
size: many
J: TRBJ2-3
DNA: TGTGCCAGCAGTTACGATGGTAGGGGTCTCACAGATACGCAGTATTTT
CDR3: CASSYDGRGLTDTQYF

D: .
V: TRBV4-2
size: .
J: TRBJ2-7
DNA: TGTGCCAGCAGCCTGACAGGCTCCTACGAGCAGTACTTC
CDR3: CASSLTGSYEQYF

D: TRBD2
V: TRBV6-6
size: few
J: TRBJ2-3
DNA: TGTGCCAGCAGCCAGAGAGCGGGGGGGCCTATTACGGATACGCAGTATTTT
CDR3: CASSQRAGGPITDTQYF

D: .
V: TRBV2
size: many
J: TRBJ1-5
DNA: TGTGCCAGCAGTGAACGAGGGAATAGCAATCAGCCCCAGCATTTT
CDR3: CASSERGNSNQPQHF

D: .
V: TRBV29-1
size: many
J: TRBJ2-5
DNA: TGCAGCGTTGAAGGGGCTAGCGTAGAAGAGACCCAGTACTTC
CDR3: CSVEGASVEETQYF

D: .
V: TRBV29-1
size: many
J: TRBJ2-3
DNA: TGCAGCGTCGCCGGGGTGGGGACGCAGTATTTT
CDR3: CSVAGVGTQYF

D: .
V: TRBV28
size: few
J: TRBJ2-7
DNA: TGTGCCATGGGCCCCGGGCCCGGCTGCGAGCAGTACTTC
CDR3: CAMGPGPGCEQYF

D: TRBD1
V: TRBV6-2/TRBV6-3
size: many
J: TRBJ2-3
DNA: TGTGCCAGCAGTTGGCCTCCGGGACAGGGGGCAGATACGCAGTATTTT
CDR3: CASSWPPGQGADTQYF

D: .
V: TRBV12-3/TRBV12-4
size: many
J: TRBJ1-1
DNA: TGTGCCAGCAGTCCGGGACTAGGGAACACTGAAGCTTTCTTT
CDR3: CASSPGLGNTEAFF

D: .
V: TRBV7-2
size: many
J: TRBJ1-5
DNA: TGTGCCAGCAGCATGGGTCCCAATCAGCCCCAGCATTTT
CDR3: CASSMGPNQPQHF

D: TRBD2
V: TRBV6-2/TRBV6-3
size: many
J: TRBJ2-1
DNA: TGTGCCAGCAGTTACTCGTTTGGGCCTAGCGGGAGGGTTTCTAACAATGAGCAGTTCTTC
CDR3: CASSYSFGPSGRVSNNEQFF

D: .
V: TRBV2
size: many
J: TRBJ2-1
DNA: TGTGCCAGCTGGAGTCTGTTCTACAATGAGCAGTTCTTC
CDR3: CASWSLFYNEQFF

D: TRBD2
V: TRBV12-3/TRBV12-4
size: many
J: TRBJ2-5
DNA: TGTGCCAGCAGCCCTCTACTATCGGGGGGGCCCGAGACCCAGTACTTC
CDR3: CASSPLLSGGPETQYF

D: .
V: TRBV12-3/TRBV12-4
size: .
J: TRBJ2-1
DNA: TGTGCCAGCACGGGACTTTACACACACGGCCGCAATGAGCAGTTCTTC
CDR3: CASTGLYTHGRNEQFF

D: TRBD1
V: TRBV5-1
size: many
J: TRBJ2-5
DNA: TGCGCCAGCAGCTTGGGTCCGGGACAGGGAACAGAGACCCAGTACTTC
CDR3: CASSLGPGQGTETQYF

D: TRBD1
V: TRBV12-3/TRBV12-4
size: many
J: TRBJ1-3
DNA: TGTGCCAGCAGTACGACCGGGACAGGGGGCCAGAGCTCTGGAAACACCATATATTTT
CDR3: CASSTTGTGGQSSGNTIYF

D: .
V: TRBV4-3
size: many
J: TRBJ2-6
DNA: TGCGCCAGCAGCCAAGAAGGGGGGGGGGCCAACGTCCTGACTTTC
CDR3: CASSQEGGGANVLTF

D: .
V: TRBV2
size: few
J: TRBJ2-2
DNA: TGTGCCAGCATTTTTAGGGGTGGCGGGGAGCTGTTTTTT
CDR3: CASIFRGGGELFF

D: TRBD1
V: TRBV9
size: many
J: TRBJ1-1
DNA: TGTGCCAGCAGCGTAGAAGGGGGCAGGGCTGCTTTCTTT
CDR3: CASSVEGGRAAFF

D: TRBD2
V: TRBV4-3
size: .
J: TRBJ2-5
DNA: TGCGCCAGCAGCCGGAAAGCAGGCGGGGGTCAAGAGACCCAGTACTTC
CDR3: CASSRKAGGGQETQYF

D: .
V: TRBV28
size: many
J: TRBJ2-1
DNA: TGTGCCAGCAGTTTAGGGTTCAGTGAGCAGTTCTTC
CDR3: CASSLGFSEQFF

D: .
V: TRBV27
size: many
J: TRBJ2-5
DNA: TGTGCCAGCAGCTTATACAGGTCACCCCAAGAGACCCAGTACTTC
CDR3: CASSLYRSPQETQYF

D: .
V: TRBV18
size: .
J: TRBJ2-1
DNA: TGTGCCAGCTCACTCCCGACAGGCAGCTCCTACAATGAGCAGTTCTTC
CDR3: CASSLPTGSSYNEQFF

D: .
V: TRBV7-2
size: few
J: TRBJ2-2
DNA: TGTGCCAGCAGCGACCGGGACTTCTGGTCCGGGGAGCTGTTTTTT
CDR3: CASSDRDFWSGELFF

D: .
V: TRBV29-1
size: .
J: TRBJ2-1
DNA: TGCAGCGTTGTAGCGGCGAGAAACAATGAGCAGTTCTTC
CDR3: CSVVAARNNEQFF